A single sample gave rise to the 19 T cell receptor beta chains below, sequenced in a study of T cells in Graves' hyperthyroidism and ophthalmopathy. Amplified TCR beta CDR3 regions came from RNA transcripts. An initial round of RT-PCR targeting the TCR CDR3 relied on the HTBI primer set. TCRdb processed the multiplex PCR reads anew with MiXCR; each CDR3 protein has one entry. This repertoire shows around 720,000 distinct CDR3 sequences, 30% to 40% found once; its top ten account for less than 35%. The sample taken for sequencing was blood. These receptors were taken from a woman in her 40s with Graves' hyperthyroidism.

The chain carries TRBV6-6 and TRBJ2-7; D possibly corresponds to TRBD2 (5 bases). V was trimmed by 2 bases and J by 1 base, leaving 9 bases between them. The CDR3 totals 14 residues. Germline CDR1 reads MNHNY; CDR2 reads SVGAGI (reference sequence). In DNA form, the CDR3 reads TGTGCCAGCAGTTACCGTTGGGAGTCCTACGAGCAGTACTTC. This translates into CASSYRWESYEQYF.

The chain joins TRBV29-1 to TRBJ1-1; D ambiguous. The germline V and J ends were trimmed by 8 bases and 6 bases, with 13 bases remaining between them. Per the germline V gene, CDR1 is SQVTM and CDR2 is ANQGSEA. This CDR3 is built from 11 residues. The CDR3 sequence: CSLEWSAEAFF. In DNA form, the CDR3 reads TGCAGCTTAGAATGGTCGGCTGAAGCTTTCTTT.

The rearrangement links TRBV7-2 to TRBJ2-7; 16 positions match TRBD2. This CDR3 contains 18 residues. Losses at the gene ends were 5 bases for V and 0 bases for J; bases not matched to a gene: 7. CDR1 SGHTA and CDR2 FQGNSA come from the germline V gene. In nucleotides, the CDR3 is TGTGCCAGCAGCCGAGGGGGACTAGCGGGAGGGCGCTCCTACGAGCAGTACTTC. Protein product: CASSRGGLAGGRSYEQYF.

This clonotype has ten or more counts. The genes are TRBV7-8 and TRBJ1-1; D possibly corresponds to TRBD1 (6 bases). From germline, CDR1 is SGHVS and CDR2 FQNEAQ. CDR3 size: 13 residues. Trimming took off 4 bases at V and 14 bases at J, with 20 bases between the two ends. Here the CDR3 reads CASSSRTAGLLFF. In DNA, the CDR3 is TGTGCCAGCAGCTCCAGGACAGCCGGCCTTTTGTTCTTT.

The table lists this clonotype with many counts. J is TRBJ1-2 and V is TRBV2; tentative D call: TRBD1 (5 bases). Looked up from germline, CDR1 is SNHLY and CDR2 is FYNNEI. V was trimmed by 6 bases and J by 7 bases, leaving 15 bases between them. This CDR3 contains 13 residues. For the CDR3, the DNA is TGTGCCAGCAGGGTCAGGGTTGGTCCTGGCTACACCTTC. This gives the protein CASRVRVGPGYTF.

The DNA for the CDR3 is TGTGCCAGCAGCTCCGACAGGGGATGGGTCCGTTACACTGAAGCTTTCTTT. It translates to CASSSDRGWVRYTEAFF. The chain uses TRBV5-4 and TRBJ1-1; 8 bases are shared with TRBD1. From germline, CDR1 is SGHNT and CDR2 YYREEE (reference sequence). The length of the CDR3 is 17 residues. V lost 3 bases, J lost 3 bases, and 13 bases stayed unmatched.

The chain employs TRBV19 and TRBJ2-5; no reliable D call. Germline loops: CDR1 LNHDA, CDR2 SQIVND (reference sequence). This CDR3 has 13 amino acids. The V and J ends lost 3 bases and 2 bases respectively, with 7 bases between them. CDR3 amino acids: CASSMAIQETQYF. In DNA form, the CDR3 reads TGTGCCAGTAGTATGGCTATACAAGAGACCCAGTACTTC.

This clonotype was seen repeatedly, ten times or more. This chain links TRBV10-3 with TRBJ1-5, with 10 nucleotides matching TRBD1. The CDR3 sequence is 16 residues long. The J segment lost 3 bases and the V segment lost 4 bases, leaving 6 bases of the junction unmatched. Germline V CDR1 and CDR2: ENHRY, SYGVKD. The CDR3 DNA reads TGTGCCATCAGTGTATCGGGACAGGGGATCAATCAGCCCCAGCATTTT. Protein: CAISVSGQGINQPQHF.

This clonotype was seen ten or more times. The chain combines TRBV12-3 or TRBV12-4 with TRBJ1-6; D is possibly TRBD1 (6 bases). The ends were cut back, 6 bases at V and 7 bases at J, with 13 bases in the middle. This CDR3 comprises 14 residues. CDR3 in DNA: TGTGCCAGCAGCCGGGACATTGGGAATTCACCCCTCCACTTT. Amino acids: CASSRDIGNSPLHF.

This clonotype has at least ten counts. V and J are TRBV12-3 or TRBV12-4 and TRBJ1-2; a possible D gene is TRBD1 (5 bases). V was clipped by 6 bases and J by 8 bases, with 16 bases between them. This CDR3 has 13 residues. The CDR3: CASSPNDSAGYTF. The CDR3 coding sequence is TGTGCCAGCAGCCCAAATGACAGCGCCGGCTACACCTTC.

This chain joins TRBV4-3 and TRBJ1-2; possibly TRBD1 for D (5 bases). Germline assignment: CDR1 LGHNA and CDR2 YSLEER. The CDR3 extends over 14 amino acids. V was shortened by 0 bases and J by 8 bases, with 13 bases between the two germline ends. CDR3 DNA sequence: TGCGCCAGCAGCCAAGAAGGCGGGGCTGACGGCTACACCTTC. This sequence encodes CASSQEGGADGYTF.

This clonotype has a single count. The V gene is TRBV12-3 or TRBV12-4, the J gene TRBJ1-2; no reliable D call. CDR3 length equals 16 residues. The V end was cut by 6 bases, the J end by 8 bases, with 25 bases between. The CDR3 DNA reads as TGTGCCAGCAGCTTACCTAGCGGGCGGGCGTCTGGAGGCTACACCTTC. The encoded protein is CASSLPSGRASGGYTF.

With respect to this clonotype: Just one base apart from a much larger clone, this may be a read error. The chain combines TRBV20-1 with TRBJ2-5, with D perhaps TRBD2 (7 bases). This CDR3 is 15 amino acids long. Looked up from germline, CDR1 is DFQATT and CDR2 is SNEGSKA (reference sequence). CDR3 DNA: TGCAGTGCTAGTTTCAGCCTGGGGGGGCAAGAGACCCGGTACTTC. It encodes CSASFSLGGQETRYF.

This clonotype was observed a handful of times. The CDR3 sequence: CASSEGQRGYQETQYF. DNA of the CDR3: TGTGCCAGCAGCGAGGGGCAGCGGGGTTACCAAGAGACCCAGTACTTC. The V and J genes are TRBV7-3 and TRBJ2-5; TRBD2 matches 7 bases. The CDR3 sequence is 16 residues long. The V gene's germline CDR1 is SGHTA and CDR2 FQGTGA. J lost 0 bases, V lost 5 bases, and 9 bases had no gene match. The variable domain in full, completed from reference TRBV7-3 and TRBJ2-5, reads GAGVSQTPSNKVTEKGKYVELRCDPISGHTALYWYRQSLGQGPEFLIYFQGTGAADDSGLPNDRFFAVRPEGSVSTLKIQRTERGDSAVYLCASSEGQRGYQETQYFGPGTRLLVL.

This clonotype was counted many times. The V and J genes are TRBV10-3 and TRBJ2-7; 10 nucleotides match TRBD1. Germline CDR1 reads ENHRY; CDR2 reads SYGVKD. This CDR3 has 14 amino acids. The V segment lost 5 bases and the J segment 6 bases; nucleotides outside the gene matches: 7. CDR3 bases: TGTGCCATCAGTTCCGACAGGGGGCCCCGCGAGCAGTACTTC. Its protein is CAISSDRGPREQYF.

J is TRBJ2-7 and V is TRBV12-3 or TRBV12-4; 8 nucleotides match TRBD2. The CDR3 sequence is 14 residues long. V dropped 7 bases and J dropped 2; count of bases not matched to a gene: 7. CDR3 protein: CASNKAGEPYEQYF. CDR3 nucleotide sequence: TGTGCCAGCAACAAAGCGGGAGAACCCTACGAGCAGTACTTC.

This clonotype was observed at least ten times. J is TRBJ1-3 and V is TRBV29-1, with D maybe TRBD1 (5 bases). This CDR3 contains 16 residues. Per the germline V gene, CDR1 is SQVTM and CDR2 is ANQGSEA. V dropped 0 bases and J dropped 0 bases, with 12 bases sitting between them. The CDR3 nucleotides are TGCAGCGTTGAAGACACAGCCGACAGCTCTGGAAACACCATATATTTT. Encoded protein: CSVEDTADSSGNTIYF.

V and J are TRBV3-1 and TRBJ1-2; D is unclear. CDR3 size: 15 residues. Germline V gene lookup returns CDR1 LGHDT and CDR2 YNNKEL (reference sequence). With 1 base removed from V and 2 bases from J, the gap between germline ends came to 11 bases. The CDR3 coding sequence is TGTGCCAGCAGCCAAGGGTCCCCGGGAAACTATGGCTACACCTTC. Protein product: CASSQGSPGNYGYTF. Based on the CDR3 plus reference TRBV3-1 and TRBJ1-2, the full variable domain is DTAVSQTPKYLVTQMGNDKSIKCEQNLGHDTMYWYKQDSKKFLKIMFSYNNKELIINETVPNRFSPKSPDKAHLNLHINSLELGDSAVYFCASSQGSPGNYGYTFGSGTRLTVV.

This clonotype was detected many times. The chain joins TRBV2 to TRBJ2-5; 10 nucleotides agree with TRBD2. The CDR3 is made up of 14 amino acids. CDR1 and CDR2 (germline): SNHLY, FYNNEI. Germline trimming cut 10 bases from V and 2 bases from J; bases unmatched to any gene: 7. This CDR3 reads CATDLLAGQETQYF. The CDR3 coding sequence is TGTGCCACGGACCTACTAGCGGGACAAGAGACCCAGTACTTC. The variable domain in full, completed from reference TRBV2 and TRBJ2-5, reads EPEVTQTPSHQVTQMGQEVILRCVPISNHLYFYWYRQILGQKVEFLVSFYNNEISEKSEIFDDQFSVERPDGSNFTLKIRSTKLEDSAMYFCATDLLAGQETQYFGPGTRLLVL.